This T cell receptor beta chain was sequenced in a study of Graves' ophthalmopathy and Graves' hyperthyroidism. The study's findings and limits: Prediction of ophthalmopathy progression reached roughly 68% sensitivity and approximately 74% specificity. Discrimination between ophthalmopathy and stable hyperthyroidism by a 13-signature model showed roughly 88% sensitivity and 70% to 82% specificity. Detected in blood as well were most expanded thyroid clonotypes with frequency above 0.001.

This clonotype was counted only a few times. Its antigen is still unknown. Disease in donors with ophthalmopathy had moderate-to-severe activity, CAS ≥3, NOSPECS ≥4 and under 3 months' duration. RNA served as the template for amplifying TCR beta CDR3 regions. HTBI primers were used in a first-round RT-PCR, which preceded a second-round multiplex PCR. One entry per CDR3 protein, called by TCRdb with MiXCR from the multiplex PCR reads. This sample has 650,000 to 900,000 distinct CDR3 sequences, with roughly 41% found just once. Sequencing used peripheral blood. The clonotype originates from an adult man with Graves' ophthalmopathy.

CDR3 amino acids: CASSLVQGGPDNEKLFF. CDR3 sequence (DNA): TGTGCCAGCAGCTTAGTTCAGGGGGGGCCGGATAATGAAAAACTGTTTTTT. The rearrangement uses TRBV7-9 and TRBJ1-4, with 7 bases fitting TRBD1. Germline V gene lookup returns CDR1 SEHNR and CDR2 FQNEAQ (reference sequence). This CDR3 spans 17 amino acids. The trim removed 1 base at V and 4 bases at J, leaving 9 bases unmatched.